A selection of T cell receptor beta chains follows, all from one sample in a study of blood T cell repertoires in COVID-19. Profiled with immunoSEQ multiplex PCR; TCRdb holds only in-frame clones, not every one. This table has fewer than 500,000 clones, about nine tenths appearing once. The material sequenced was PBMCs or T cells enriched from blood (not recorded which). All receptors derive from a woman aged 18-35 years who had recovered from COVID-19. CDR3s include the opening cysteine and the closing phenylalanine or tryptophan. Each record gives: J gene, V gene, clone size, D gene, CDR3 DNA, CDR3 protein. D genes are given only for firm matches. Not all rows give a size; the values are once, few, many and, for expanded clones, a class.

>TRBJ2-2|TRBV5-1|NA|TRBD1
TGCGCCAGCAGCTCCCGGACAGGGAACACCGGGGAGCTGTTTTTT
CASSSRTGNTGELFF
>TRBJ2-5|TRBV30|NA|NA
TGTGCCTGGAGTGTACTAGGCAGTTTATCGGTGGTGACCCAGTACTTC
CAWSVLGSLSVVTQYF
>TRBJ1-6|TRBV5-1|NA|NA
TGCGCCAGCAGTCCTGGAGTTTCCTATAATTCACCCCTCCACTTT
CASSPGVSYNSPLHF
>TRBJ2-4|TRBV18|NA|NA
TGTGCCAGCTCACCCGCGGGGGCGGGGCAGTACTTC
CASSPAGAGQYF
>TRBJ1-4|TRBV5-1|NA|NA
TGCGCCAGCAGCTTGGAAAGAGCGGGGGAAAATGAAAAACTGTTTTTT
CASSLERAGENEKLFF
>TRBJ1-2|TRBV27|once|TRBD1
TGTGCCAGCAGTTCCCCGGACAGGGGACTTCAAGGCTACACCTTC
CASSSPDRGLQGYTF
>TRBJ2-2|TRBV2|few|TRBD1
TGTGCCAGCAGGGGGACAGGGGGCACCGGGGAGCTGTTTTTT
CASRGTGGTGELFF
>TRBJ1-3|TRBV10-2|NA|NA
TGCGCCAGCAGTGATGGGCCCATCTCTGGAAACACCATATATTTT
CASSDGPISGNTIYF
>TRBJ1-1|TRBV9|NA|NA
TGTGCCAGCAGCGCCGTACAGGGTGATGGCACTGAAGCTTTCTTT
CASSAVQGDGTEAFF
>TRBJ2-6|TRBV29-1|once|TRBD1
TGCAGCGTTGTAACAGGGGGAGGCAACGTCCTGACTTTC
CSVVTGGGNVLTF
>TRBJ2-3|TRBV5-1|NA|TRBD1
TGCGCCAGCAGCGTTGACAGGGGGCAGAGCACAGATACGCAGTATTTT
CASSVDRGQSTDTQYF
>TRBJ2-3|TRBV2|NA|NA
TGTGCCAGCAGTGTCGGTGAGCTAGATACGCAGTATTTT
CASSVGELDTQYF
>TRBJ1-5|TRBV30|once|NA
TGTGCCTGGAGTGTGAGCAGGGAAGATCAGCCCCAGCATTTT
CAWSVSREDQPQHF
>TRBJ1-3|TRBV11-2|NA|NA
TGTGCCAGCAGCTTAGCGGGTCGGTTTAGAAACACCATATATTTT
CASSLAGRFRNTIYF
>TRBJ2-2|TRBV7-2|NA|NA
TGTGCCAGCAGCTTAGACAGGGAAATCAGCGGGGAGCTGTTTTTT
CASSLDREISGELFF
>TRBJ2-5|TRBV2|NA|TRBD2
TGTGCCAGCGGGCCGGGACTAGCGGGGCCAGAGACCCAGTACTTC
CASGPGLAGPETQYF
>TRBJ1-2|TRBV30|few|NA
TGTGCCTGGACACGCGGGGGCAATGGCTACACCTTC
CAWTRGGNGYTF
>TRBJ2-5|TRBV7-2|NA|TRBD2
TGTGCCAGCAGCATACTAGCGGGGGGGCCGACGGAGACCCAGTACTTC
CASSILAGGPTETQYF
>TRBJ2-6|TRBV24-1|once|NA
TGTGCCACCAGTGATCCTAGCGCCGGGGCCAACGTCCTGACTTTC
CATSDPSAGANVLTF
>TRBJ2-2|TRBV3-1/TRBV3-2|NA|TRBD2
TGTGCCAGCAGCCAAACCAGCGGGGCAAACACCGGGGAGCTGTTTTTT
CASSQTSGANTGELFF
>TRBJ1-2|TRBV5-4|NA|NA
TGTGCCAGCAGCTTTAACGGGGTGGCTAACTATGGCTACACCTTC
CASSFNGVANYGYTF
>TRBJ2-7|TRBV11-2|NA|NA
TGTGCCAGCAGCTTACTAGCGCGGGAGCAGTACTTC
CASSLLAREQYF
>TRBJ2-2|TRBV18|NA|TRBD1
TGTGCCAGCTTGGGACAGAGGAACACCGGGGAGCTGTTTTTT
CASLGQRNTGELFF
>TRBJ1-2|TRBV7-9|NA|NA
TGTGCCAGCAGCTTTGGGCAAGCATCCTATGGCTACACCTTC
CASSFGQASYGYTF
>TRBJ2-3|TRBV6-1|once|NA
TGTGCCAGCAGTGAATGGGGGGGCGGTTTTAGCACAGATACGCAGTATTTT
CASSEWGGGFSTDTQYF
>TRBJ2-7|TRBV7-9|NA|NA
TGTGCCAGCAGCTTAGGGGGGCGCATGGACGAGCAGTACTTC
CASSLGGRMDEQYF
>TRBJ2-7|TRBV3-1/TRBV3-2|NA|NA
TGTGCCCGAGACCTTCTTCGGGTTTCCTACGAGCAGTACTTC
CARDLLRVSYEQYF
>TRBJ1-2|TRBV3-1/TRBV3-2|NA|NA
TGTGCCAGCAGCCAAGGTGGGGCGCAGGACAATGGCTACACCTTC
CASSQGGAQDNGYTF
>TRBJ1-2|TRBV19|once|NA
TGTGCCAGTACCAATCGCGGGGGGGATGGCTACACCTTC
CASTNRGGDGYTF
>TRBJ1-6|TRBV5-1|NA|TRBD1
TGCGCCAGCAGCGTGGCCCCGGGACAGAATTCACCCCTCCACTTT
CASSVAPGQNSPLHF
>TRBJ1-6|TRBV12-5|NA|TRBD1
TGTGCTAGCGGGACAGGGAATTCACCCCTCCACTTT
CASGTGNSPLHF
>TRBJ1-2|TRBV11-2|NA|TRBD1
TGTGCCAGCAGCTTAGGGGTAGGGACAGGGTGGGCGAATAACTACACCTTC
CASSLGVGTGWANNYTF
>TRBJ2-1|TRBV18|NA|TRBD1
TGTGCCAGCTCACGTGGAACCGGGACAGTCTACAATGAGCAGTTCTTC
CASSRGTGTVYNEQFF
>TRBJ2-5|TRBV10-3|NA|TRBD1
TGTGCCATCAGTGACGGACAGGGGGGAAAGGCCCAAGAGACCCAGTACTTC
CAISDGQGGKAQETQYF
>TRBJ2-7|TRBV6-5|NA|NA
TGTGCCAGCAGTCCCCTACTGACACCAACCTACGAGCAGTACTTC
CASSPLLTPTYEQYF
>TRBJ1-2|TRBV12-3/TRBV12-4|NA|NA
TGTGCCAGCAGCCTCTCATGGCTGGATGGCTACACCTTC
CASSLSWLDGYTF
>TRBJ2-1|TRBV5-1|NA|NA
TGCGCCAGCCGCGGACCCTGGGAGGACAATGAGCAGTTCTTC
CASRGPWEDNEQFF
>TRBJ2-5|TRBV3-1/TRBV3-2|once|NA
TGTGCCAGCAGCCGGTGGGGTGGCGGGGTAATACAAGAGACCCAGTACTTC
CASSRWGGGVIQETQYF
>TRBJ1-5|TRBV5-1|NA|TRBD1
TGCGCCAGCGCTCCGGGACAGGAAAATCAGCCCCAGCATTTT
CASAPGQENQPQHF
>TRBJ1-6|TRBV5-1|NA|NA
TGCGCCAGCAGCGGCAGAACTAATTCACCCCTCCACTTT
CASSGRTNSPLHF